This T cell receptor beta chain was obtained from a study of T-cell memory formation after mild COVID-19. Study-level points and caveats: Second-wave clones reaching peak frequency on day 37 lacked confirmed SARS-CoV-2 specificity. Pre-infection memory already had some responding clones, implying cross-reactive memory joined. Contracting CD4+ clones were located mainly in CM and EM, and CD8+ clones in EMRA.

About this clonotype itself: Its antigen is unidentified.

The 5'RACE method, run with constant-segment primers, produced TCR alpha and TCR beta cDNA libraries (carrying sample barcodes and UMIs). One entry per CDR3 protein, called by TCRdb with MiXCR from the 5' RACE reads. The sample consists of around 370,000 distinct CDR3 sequences, around 21% of them appearing once. CDR3 length: 12 residues. The ends were cut back, 2 bases at V and 7 bases at J, with 8 bases in the middle. Germline V gene data show CDR1 as MNHEY and CDR2 as SVGAGI. Sequenced input: PBMCs or a T cell subset sorted from them (not recorded which). This TCR was recovered from an adult woman who had mild COVID-19 (a few samples of this study predate the infection). Cell type and time point are not known. This chain links TRBV6-5 with TRBJ1-1; D gene ambiguous. CDR3 coding DNA: TGTGCCAGCAGTTACCGAACTGGTGAAGCTTTCTTT. This encodes CASSYRTGEAFF.